This TCR beta chain was captured by sequencing in a study of graft-versus-host responses after intestinal transplantation. Looking at the study overall: Transplants given to recipients were multivisceral, liver-intestinal, or isolated intestinal.

As regards this clone: What it binds is unknown.

The ends lost 5 bases at V and 5 bases at J; junction bases unmatched: 3. Germline V gene lookup returns CDR1 SEHNR and CDR2 FQNEAQ (reference sequence). This CDR3 is built from 14 residues. Overall study results and limits: Detected in recipient marrow were GvH clones, some of which were first observed in ileum or blood.

Some clones are missing from TCRdb's copy, which holds only in-frame ones; the method was immunoSEQ multiplex PCR. The sample holds about 91,000 clones, approximately 90% seen once. The sequenced sample was unstimulated CD4+ T cells sorted from spleen or lymph node cells, obtained before transplant. The chain uses TRBV7-9 and TRBJ2-3; 11 bases match TRBD2. The TCR comes from a human donor who was the organ donor for an intestinal transplant. CDR3 in amino acids: CASSPGTSGDTQYF. The CDR3 DNA sequence: TGTGCCAGCAGCCCGGGGACTAGCGGAGATACGCAGTATTTT.